The TCR beta chain described here comes from a study of blood T cell repertoires in COVID-19. Enrolment of Seattle patients took place during active infection, and they were followed longitudinally. Per the original data handling: Cell counts per sample came from amplifying reference gene primers. The protocol was immunoSEQ multiplex PCR, while the TCRdb copy is restricted to in-frame clones and leaves out a portion. Clone size and the V and J calls come from that table; the DNA yielded D and trimming. The sample has roughly 440,000 clones; 88% are singletons. Germline V lookup: CDR1 SGHTA, CDR2 FQGNSA. The CDR3 extends over 13 amino acids. V gave up 3 bases and J gave up 1 base, with 6 bases separating them.

Sequenced: peripheral blood. This TCR was sampled from a woman aged 50 to 60 with COVID-19, enrolled during active disease. The chain carries TRBV7-2 and TRBJ1-1; no clear D. The chain's CDR3 is CASSFQWNTEAFF. The CDR3 nucleotides read TGTGCCAGCAGCTTCCAGTGGAACACTGAAGCTTTCTTT.